This T cell receptor (beta chain) was documented in a study of T cells in localized non-small cell lung cancer. Findings and limits, study-wide: Heterogeneity stays possible, as sequencing covered only one tumor region. Tumor trailed uninvolved adjacent lung in T cell clonality, which peaked there. Appearance in adjacent lung was seen for a median 57 of the top 100 tumor clones.

In this sample, this clone turned up once. Its antigen is as yet unknown. Generated by immunoSEQ multiplex PCR, the TCRdb table keeps only in-frame clones and is missing some. The sample lists some 30,000 clones; about 90% were seen once. The specimen was peripheral blood mononuclear cells, collected before any cancer treatment. This receptor was identified in a man aged 35 to 69 with stage III lung adenocarcinoma.

Here the CDR3 reads CASSLGQTYGYTF. The CDR3 nucleotides are TGTGCCAGCAGCTTGGGACAGACCTATGGCTACACCTTC. This rearrangement joins TRBV7-9 to TRBJ1-2, with 7 bases identical to TRBD1. The length of the CDR3 is 13 residues. V dropped 3 bases and J dropped 4; count of bases not matched to a gene: 2. Per the germline V gene, CDR1 is SEHNR and CDR2 is FQNEAQ (reference sequence).